This entry is about one T cell receptor (beta chain). The assay was immunoSEQ multiplex PCR, and TCRdb's table has in-frame clones only and misses some. The repertoire includes around 160,000 clones, 80% to 85% of them detected once, and more than 5% sits in the top ten. The data are from a study of blood T cell repertoires in COVID-19. Study information: Sites across the United States, Italy and Spain contributed samples from acute and convalescent COVID-19. PBMCs, B-cell-depleted T cells, or T cells provided the cDNA or gDNA that made up the material.

Those enrolled, adults aged roughly 18 to 95 years, came from 20 to 25 US areas. Sequenced input: PBMCs or T cells enriched from blood (not recorded which). The receptor was derived from a woman in her forties or fifties who had been exposed to COVID-19.

CDR3: CASSVGQGRGNTIYF. The CDR3 region has the DNA TGTGCCAGCAGTGTGGGACAGGGGAGAGGAAACACCATATATTTT. This sequence joins TRBV2 and TRBJ1-3; 10 positions match TRBD1. CDR1 SNHLY and CDR2 FYNNEI come from the germline V gene. The CDR3 loop spans 15 amino acids. Trimming at V came to 4 bases and at J to 4 bases, leaving 4 bases not matched to a gene.